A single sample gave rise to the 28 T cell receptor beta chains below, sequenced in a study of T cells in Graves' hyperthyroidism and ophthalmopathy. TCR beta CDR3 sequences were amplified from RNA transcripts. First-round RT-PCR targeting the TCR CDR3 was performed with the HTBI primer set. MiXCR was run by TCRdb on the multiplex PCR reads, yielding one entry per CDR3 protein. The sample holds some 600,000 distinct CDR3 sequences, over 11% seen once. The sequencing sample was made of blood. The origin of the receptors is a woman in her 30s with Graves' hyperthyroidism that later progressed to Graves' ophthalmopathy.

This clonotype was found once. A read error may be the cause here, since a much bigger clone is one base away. CDR3 loop: CASSSSAVHEQYF. CDR3 coding DNA: TGCGCCAGCAGCTCGTCAGCCGTCCACGAGCAGTACTTC. The rearrangement uses TRBV5-1 and TRBJ2-7, with no clear D. The CDR3 totals 13 residues. Germline V gene data show CDR1 as SGHRS and CDR2 as YFSETQ. Trimming shortened V by 3 bases and J by 5 bases, and 12 bases separated the two germline ends.

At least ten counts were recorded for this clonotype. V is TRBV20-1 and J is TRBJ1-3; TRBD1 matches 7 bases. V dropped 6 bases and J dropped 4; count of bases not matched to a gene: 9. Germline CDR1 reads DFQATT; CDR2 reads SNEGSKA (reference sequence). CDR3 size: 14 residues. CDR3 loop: CSAPIGGSGNTIYF. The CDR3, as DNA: TGCAGTGCACCGATAGGGGGCTCGGGAAACACCATATATTTT.

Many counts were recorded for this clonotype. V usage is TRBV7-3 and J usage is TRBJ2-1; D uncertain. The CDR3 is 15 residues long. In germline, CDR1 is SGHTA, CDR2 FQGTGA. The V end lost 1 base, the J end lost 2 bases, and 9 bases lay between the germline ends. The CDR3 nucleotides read TGTGCCAGCAGCTTAAACGCCCTGGCCTACAATGAGCAGTTCTTC. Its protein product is CASSLNALAYNEQFF.

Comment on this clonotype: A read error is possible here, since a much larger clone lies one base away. In DNA form, the CDR3 reads TGTGCCAGCAGTCCTCCTCTAACGGAGCTTAACACCGGGGAGCTGTTTTTT. Amino acids: CASSPPLTELNTGELFF. V and J are TRBV27 and TRBJ2-2; D is uncertain. There are 17 residues in the CDR3. CDR1 is MNHEY, CDR2 SMNVEV, per germline (reference sequence). V shed 5 bases and J shed 2 bases, with 18 bases lying between them.

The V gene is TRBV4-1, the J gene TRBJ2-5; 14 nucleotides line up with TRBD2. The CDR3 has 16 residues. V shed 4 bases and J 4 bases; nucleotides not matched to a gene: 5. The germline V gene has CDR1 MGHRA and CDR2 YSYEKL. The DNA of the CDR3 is TGCGCCAGCAGCCGGACTAGCGGGAGGTCGGTAGAGACCCAGTACTTC. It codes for CASSRTSGRSVETQYF.

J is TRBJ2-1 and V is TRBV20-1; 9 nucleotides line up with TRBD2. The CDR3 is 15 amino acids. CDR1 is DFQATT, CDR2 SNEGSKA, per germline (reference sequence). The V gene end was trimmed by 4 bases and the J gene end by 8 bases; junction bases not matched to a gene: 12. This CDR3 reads CSAIIISGSLDEQFF. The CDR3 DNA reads TGCAGTGCTATCATCATTAGCGGGAGTCTCGATGAGCAGTTCTTC.

The CDR3 DNA follows: TGCGCCAGCAGCAAGGCCGCCACCCGCCAAGAGACCCAGTACTTC. Amino acids: CASSKAATRQETQYF. The chain uses TRBV4-1 and TRBJ2-5; no clear D gene. This CDR3 is built from 15 residues. Between the trimmed V and J ends, which lost 5 bases and 1 base, there was a span of 14 bases. Germline-derived CDR1 and CDR2 are MGHRA and YSYEKL.

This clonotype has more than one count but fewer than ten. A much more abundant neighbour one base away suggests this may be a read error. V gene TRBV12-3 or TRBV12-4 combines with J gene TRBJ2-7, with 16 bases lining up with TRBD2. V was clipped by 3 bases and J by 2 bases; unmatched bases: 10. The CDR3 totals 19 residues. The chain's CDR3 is CASSLGIGTSGRGAYEQYF. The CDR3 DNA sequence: TGTGCCAGCAGTTTGGGAATCGGGACTAGCGGGAGGGGGGCCTACGAGCAGTACTTC.

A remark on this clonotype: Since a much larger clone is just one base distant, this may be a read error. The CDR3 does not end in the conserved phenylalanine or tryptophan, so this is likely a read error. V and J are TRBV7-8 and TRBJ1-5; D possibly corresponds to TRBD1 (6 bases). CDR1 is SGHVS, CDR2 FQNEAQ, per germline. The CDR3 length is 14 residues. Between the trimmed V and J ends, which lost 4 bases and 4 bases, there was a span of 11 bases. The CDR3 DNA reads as TGTGCCAGCAGCTGGGGGCCCAAAAATCAGCCCCAGCATGTT. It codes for CASSWGPKNQPQHV.

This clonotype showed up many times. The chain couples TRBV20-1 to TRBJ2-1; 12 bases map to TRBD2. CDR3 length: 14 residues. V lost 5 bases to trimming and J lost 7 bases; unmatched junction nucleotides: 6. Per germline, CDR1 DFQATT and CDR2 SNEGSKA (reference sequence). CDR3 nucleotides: TGCAGTGCTCTAGCGGGAGGGCCCGGGAATGAGCAGTTCTTC. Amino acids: CSALAGGPGNEQFF.

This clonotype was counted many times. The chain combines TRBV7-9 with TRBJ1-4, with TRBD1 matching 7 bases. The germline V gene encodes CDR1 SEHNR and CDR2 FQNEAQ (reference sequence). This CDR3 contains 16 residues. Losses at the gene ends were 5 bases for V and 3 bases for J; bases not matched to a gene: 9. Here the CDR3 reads CASSIEQGFSNEKLFF. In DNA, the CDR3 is TGTGCCAGCAGCATCGAACAGGGGTTTTCTAATGAAAAACTGTTTTTT.

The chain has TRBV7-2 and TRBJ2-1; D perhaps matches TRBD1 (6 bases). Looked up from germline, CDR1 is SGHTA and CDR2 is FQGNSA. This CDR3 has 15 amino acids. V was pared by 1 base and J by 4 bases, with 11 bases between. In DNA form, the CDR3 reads TGTGCCAGCAGCTTAGGACAGGCAACATACAATGAGCAGTTCTTC. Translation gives CASSLGQATYNEQFF.

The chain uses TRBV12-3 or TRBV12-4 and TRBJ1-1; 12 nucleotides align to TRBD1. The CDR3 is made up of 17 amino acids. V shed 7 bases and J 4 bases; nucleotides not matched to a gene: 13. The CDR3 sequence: CASTSWGQGASGTEAFF. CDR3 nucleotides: TGTGCCAGCACCTCTTGGGGACAGGGGGCGTCGGGCACTGAAGCTTTCTTT.

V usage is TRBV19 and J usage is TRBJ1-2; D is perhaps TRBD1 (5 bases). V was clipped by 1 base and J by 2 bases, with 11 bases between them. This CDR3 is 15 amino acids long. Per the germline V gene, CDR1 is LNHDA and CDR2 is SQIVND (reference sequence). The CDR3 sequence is CASSIAAGTNYGYTF. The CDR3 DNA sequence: TGTGCCAGTAGTATAGCTGCGGGGACCAACTATGGCTACACCTTC.

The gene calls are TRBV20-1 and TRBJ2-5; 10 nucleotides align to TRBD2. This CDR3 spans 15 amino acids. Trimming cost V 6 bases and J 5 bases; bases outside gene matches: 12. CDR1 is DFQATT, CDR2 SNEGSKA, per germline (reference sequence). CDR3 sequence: CSARLAGVLWETQYF. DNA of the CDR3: TGCAGTGCAAGGCTAGCGGGAGTGTTGTGGGAGACCCAGTACTTC.

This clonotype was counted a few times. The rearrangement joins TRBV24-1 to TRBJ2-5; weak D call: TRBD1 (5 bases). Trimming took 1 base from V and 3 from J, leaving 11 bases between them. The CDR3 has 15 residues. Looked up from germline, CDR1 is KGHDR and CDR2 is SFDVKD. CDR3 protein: CATSDFIQGKETQYF. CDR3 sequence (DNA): TGTGCCACCAGTGATTTTATCCAGGGAAAAGAGACCCAGTACTTC.

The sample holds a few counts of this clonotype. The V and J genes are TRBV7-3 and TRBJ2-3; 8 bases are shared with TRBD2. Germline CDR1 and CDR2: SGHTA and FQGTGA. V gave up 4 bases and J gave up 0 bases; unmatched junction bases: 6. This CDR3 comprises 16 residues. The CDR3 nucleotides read TGTGCCAGCAGCTCCCAGCGGGAGAGTAGCACAGATACGCAGTATTTT. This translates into CASSSQRESSTDTQYF.

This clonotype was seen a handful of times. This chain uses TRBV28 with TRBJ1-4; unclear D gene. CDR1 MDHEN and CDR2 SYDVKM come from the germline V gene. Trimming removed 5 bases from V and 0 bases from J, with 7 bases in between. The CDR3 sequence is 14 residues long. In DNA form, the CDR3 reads TGTGCCAGCAGTAACCCACCAACTAATGAAAAACTGTTTTTT. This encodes CASSNPPTNEKLFF.

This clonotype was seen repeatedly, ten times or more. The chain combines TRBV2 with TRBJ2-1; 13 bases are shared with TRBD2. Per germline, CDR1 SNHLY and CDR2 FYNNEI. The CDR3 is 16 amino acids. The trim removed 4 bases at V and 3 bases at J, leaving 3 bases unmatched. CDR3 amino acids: CASSALAGGDYNEQFF. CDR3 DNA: TGTGCCAGCAGTGCACTAGCGGGGGGGGACTACAATGAGCAGTTCTTC.

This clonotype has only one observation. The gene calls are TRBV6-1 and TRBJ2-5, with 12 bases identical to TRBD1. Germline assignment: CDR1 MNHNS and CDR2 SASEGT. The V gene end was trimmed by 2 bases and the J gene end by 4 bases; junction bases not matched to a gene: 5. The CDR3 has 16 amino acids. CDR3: CASSESGQGAGETQYF. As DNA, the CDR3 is TGTGCCAGCAGTGAATCGGGACAGGGGGCGGGAGAGACCCAGTACTTC.

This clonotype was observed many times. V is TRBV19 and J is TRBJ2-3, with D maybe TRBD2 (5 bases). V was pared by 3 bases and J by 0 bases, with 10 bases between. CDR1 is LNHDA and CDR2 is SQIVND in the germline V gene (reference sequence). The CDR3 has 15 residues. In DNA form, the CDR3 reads TGTGCCAGTAGTATCGCGGGTGGGAGCACAGATACGCAGTATTTT. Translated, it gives CASSIAGGSTDTQYF.

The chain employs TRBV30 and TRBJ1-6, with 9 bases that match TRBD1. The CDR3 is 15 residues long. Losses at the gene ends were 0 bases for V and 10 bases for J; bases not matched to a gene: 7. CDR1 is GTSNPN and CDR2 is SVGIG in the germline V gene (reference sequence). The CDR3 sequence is CAWSVPTGGNSPLHF. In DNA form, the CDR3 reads TGTGCCTGGAGTGTACCAACAGGGGGCAACTCACCCCTCCACTTT.

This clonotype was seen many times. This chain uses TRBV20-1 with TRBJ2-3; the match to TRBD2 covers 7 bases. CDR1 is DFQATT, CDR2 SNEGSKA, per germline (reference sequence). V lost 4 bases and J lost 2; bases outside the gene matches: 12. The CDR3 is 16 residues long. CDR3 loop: CSAISDQRDITDTQYF. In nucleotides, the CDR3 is TGCAGTGCTATTTCCGATCAGCGGGATATCACAGATACGCAGTATTTT.

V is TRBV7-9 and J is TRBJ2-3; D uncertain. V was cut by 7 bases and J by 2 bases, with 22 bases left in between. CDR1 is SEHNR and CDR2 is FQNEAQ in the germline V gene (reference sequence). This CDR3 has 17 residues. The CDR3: CASNRAAALRYTDTQYF. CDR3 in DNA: TGTGCCAGCAACCGGGCCGCGGCTCTGAGGTACACAGATACGCAGTATTTT. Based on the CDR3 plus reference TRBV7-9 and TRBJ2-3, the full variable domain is DTGVSQNPRHKITKRGQNVTFRCDPISEHNRLYWYRQTLGQGPEFLTYFQNEAQLEKSRLLSDRFSAERPKGSFSTLEIQRTEQGDSAMYLCASNRAAALRYTDTQYFGPGTRLTVL.

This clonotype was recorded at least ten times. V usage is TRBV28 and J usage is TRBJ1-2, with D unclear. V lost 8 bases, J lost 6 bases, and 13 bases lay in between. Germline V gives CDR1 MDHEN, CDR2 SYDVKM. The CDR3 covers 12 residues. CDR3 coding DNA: TGTGCCAGCCTCCTGGCCGAAGATGGCTACACCTTC. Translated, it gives CASLLAEDGYTF.

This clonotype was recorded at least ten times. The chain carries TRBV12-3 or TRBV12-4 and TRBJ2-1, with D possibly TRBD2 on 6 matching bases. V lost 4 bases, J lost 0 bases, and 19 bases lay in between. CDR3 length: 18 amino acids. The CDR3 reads CASSSGTLSSFSYNEQFF. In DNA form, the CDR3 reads TGTGCCAGCAGTTCCGGGACTCTCTCCAGCTTCTCCTACAATGAGCAGTTCTTC.

The CDR3 region has the DNA TGTGCCAGCAGCTTAGTGGGAGATTACGGCTATGGCTACACCTTC. It codes for CASSLVGDYGYGYTF. This chain links TRBV7-9 with TRBJ1-2, with D unresolved. V dropped 1 base and J dropped 4 bases, with 13 bases sitting between them. Per the germline V gene, CDR1 is SEHNR and CDR2 is FQNEAQ (reference sequence). The CDR3 sequence is 15 residues long. Variable domain in full (rest from reference TRBV7-9 and TRBJ1-2): DTGVSQNPRHKITKRGQNVTFRCDPISEHNRLYWYRQTLGQGPEFLTYFQNEAQLEKSRLLSDRFSAERPKGSFSTLEIQRTEQGDSAMYLCASSLVGDYGYGYTFGSGTRLTVV.

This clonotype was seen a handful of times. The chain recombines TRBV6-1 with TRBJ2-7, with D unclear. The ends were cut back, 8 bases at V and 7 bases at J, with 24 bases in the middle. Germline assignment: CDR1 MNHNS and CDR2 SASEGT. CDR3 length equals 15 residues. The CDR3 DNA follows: TGTGCCAGCGCAACCTCCCGGGTAGCCGAATGGGAGCAGTACTTC. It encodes CASATSRVAEWEQYF.